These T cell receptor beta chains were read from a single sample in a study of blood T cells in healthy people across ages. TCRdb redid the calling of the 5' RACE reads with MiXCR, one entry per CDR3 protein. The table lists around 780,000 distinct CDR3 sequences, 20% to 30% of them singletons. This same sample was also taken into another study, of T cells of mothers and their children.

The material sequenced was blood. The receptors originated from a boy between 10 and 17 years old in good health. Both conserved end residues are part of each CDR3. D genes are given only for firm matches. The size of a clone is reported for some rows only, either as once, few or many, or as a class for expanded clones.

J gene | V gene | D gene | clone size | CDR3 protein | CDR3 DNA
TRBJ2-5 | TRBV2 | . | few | CASSGTEGTQYF | TGTGCCAGCAGCGGGACCGAAGGGACCCAGTACTTC
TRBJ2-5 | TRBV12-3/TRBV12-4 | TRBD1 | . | CASSSTDRLYTQETQYF | TGTGCCAGCAGTTCTACGGACAGGCTATATACTCAAGAGACCCAGTACTTC
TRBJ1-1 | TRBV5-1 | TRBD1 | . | CASSPTGGWYAEAFF | TGCGCCAGCAGTCCCACAGGGGGATGGTACGCTGAAGCTTTCTTT
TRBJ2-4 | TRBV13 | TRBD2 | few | CASSLGARLAGDNAKNIQYF | TGTGCCAGCAGCTTAGGGGCTAGACTAGCGGGAGATAACGCCAAAAACATTCAGTACTTC
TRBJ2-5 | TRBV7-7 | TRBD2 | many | CASSPSGGAAETQYF | TGTGCTAGCAGCCCTAGCGGGGGGGCCGCAGAGACCCAGTACTTC
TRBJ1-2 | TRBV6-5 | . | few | CASSYSGRANYGYTF | TGTGCCAGCAGTTACTCGGGTCGAGCTAACTATGGCTACACCTTC
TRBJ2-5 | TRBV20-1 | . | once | CSARDVDVETQYF | TGCAGTGCTAGAGATGTCGATGTGGAGACCCAGTACTTC
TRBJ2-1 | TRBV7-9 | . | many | CASSVPDDYNEQFF | TGTGCCAGCAGCGTGCCCGACGATTACAATGAGCAGTTCTTC
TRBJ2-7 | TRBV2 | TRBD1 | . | CASSEVTGSDEQYF | TGTGCCAGCAGTGAAGTGACAGGGTCGGACGAGCAGTACTTC
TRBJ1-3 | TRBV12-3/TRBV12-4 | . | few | CASSLSPPGLGWRNTIYF | TGTGCCAGCAGTTTAAGTCCTCCGGGCCTCGGTTGGAGAAACACCATATATTTT
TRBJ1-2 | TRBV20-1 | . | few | CSGDGNYGYTF | TGCAGTGGGGACGGTAACTATGGCTACACCTTC
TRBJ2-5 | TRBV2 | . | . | CASRLLPQEQYF | TGCGCCAGCAGGTTACTCCCACAGGAGCAGTACTTC
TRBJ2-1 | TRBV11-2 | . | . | CASSLDEGWGPYNEQFF | TGTGCCAGCAGCTTAGATGAGGGGTGGGGGCCCTACAATGAGCAGTTCTTC
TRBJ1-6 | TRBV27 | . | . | CASSPARGVSYNSPLHF | TGTGCCAGCAGTCCGGCGAGGGGGGTCTCCTATAATTCACCCCTCCACTTT
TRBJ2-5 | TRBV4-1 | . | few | CASSQDERYQETQYF | TGCGCCAGCAGCCAAGACGAAAGATACCAAGAGACCCAGTACTTC
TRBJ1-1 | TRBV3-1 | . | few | CASSQEARGVGTEAFF | TGTGCCAGCAGCCAAGAAGCCAGGGGAGTGGGCACTGAAGCTTTCTTT
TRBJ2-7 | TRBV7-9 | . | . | CASSKGGGPYEQYF | TGTGCCAGCAGCAAAGGAGGGGGACCCTACGAGCAGTACTTC